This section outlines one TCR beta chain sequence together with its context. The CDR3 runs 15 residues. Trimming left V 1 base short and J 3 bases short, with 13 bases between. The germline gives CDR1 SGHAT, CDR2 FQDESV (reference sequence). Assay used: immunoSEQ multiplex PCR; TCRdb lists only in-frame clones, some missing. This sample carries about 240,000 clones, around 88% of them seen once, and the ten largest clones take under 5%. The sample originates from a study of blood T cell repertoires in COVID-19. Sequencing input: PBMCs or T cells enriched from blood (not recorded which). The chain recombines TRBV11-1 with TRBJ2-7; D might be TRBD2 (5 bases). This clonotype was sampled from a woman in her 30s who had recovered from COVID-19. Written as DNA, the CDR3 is TGTGCCAGCAGCTTAGAGGTTTTCGGGGTCTACGAGCAGTACTTC. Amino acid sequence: CASSLEVFGVYEQYF.